This record concerns one T cell receptor beta chain sequence. Researchers took RNA transcripts and amplified TCR beta CDR3 regions from them. Second-round multiplex PCR came after first-round RT-PCR with HTBI primers. In TCRdb, the multiplex PCR reads were re-called with MiXCR into one record per CDR3 protein. The data contain 200,000 to 250,000 distinct CDR3 sequences, around a fifth of them singletons. These data originate in a study of Graves' ophthalmopathy and Graves' hyperthyroidism. V trimming: 0 bases; J trimming: 7 bases; junction bases outside the gene matches: 5. CDR3 size: 16 residues. Per the germline V gene, CDR1 is SGHAT and CDR2 is FQNNGV.

The J gene is TRBJ2-1, the V gene TRBV11-2; TRBD2 aligns across 11 bases. The sequence came from a woman aged 50 to 60 with Graves' ophthalmopathy. The sequencing input was peripheral blood. The CDR3: CASSLESSGRANEQFF. Written as DNA, the CDR3 is TGTGCCAGCAGCTTAGAGAGTAGCGGGAGGGCAAATGAGCAGTTCTTC.